The 26 T cell receptor beta chains below all came from one sample that was sequenced in a study of blood T cell repertoires in COVID-19. The repertoire was sequenced with immunoSEQ multiplex PCR; TCRdb's copy has only in-frame clones and lacks some. Altogether roughly 400,000 clones are present, more than 85% being singletons, with the ten largest covering around 0.94%. The source material was PBMCs or T cells enriched from blood (not recorded which). These receptor sequences come from a woman in her forties who had been exposed to COVID-19.

The chain uses TRBV5-1 and TRBJ2-5; 7 nucleotides match TRBD2. The CDR3 consists of 15 residues. The V gene's germline CDR1 is SGHRS and CDR2 YFSETQ. V lost 3 bases and J lost 3; bases outside the gene matches: 8. The CDR3 region is CASSSQAGREETQYF. The CDR3 nucleotides are TGCGCCAGCAGCTCACAAGCGGGAAGGGAAGAGACCCAGTACTTC.

V and J are TRBV5-8 and TRBJ2-1; maybe TRBD2 (5 bases). This CDR3 spans 13 amino acids. V was clipped by 1 base and J by 8 bases, with 10 bases between them. Germline V gene data show CDR1 as SGHTS and CDR2 as YDEGEE. In DNA form, the CDR3 reads TGTGCCAGCAGCTTGTGGCAGAGGGATGAGCAGTTCTTC. Its protein product is CASSLWQRDEQFF.

The chain couples TRBV15 to TRBJ1-1; D unresolved. Trimming took off 1 base at V and 1 base at J, with 10 bases between the two ends. CDR1 LNHNV and CDR2 YYDKDF come from the germline V gene (reference sequence). This CDR3 has 15 amino acids. Here the CDR3 DNA reads TGTGCCACCAGCAGAGGAACCAACAGGAACACTGAAGCTTTCTTT. This encodes CATSRGTNRNTEAFF.

V gene TRBV6-2 or TRBV6-3 combines with J gene TRBJ2-2; D perhaps matches TRBD2 (6 bases). V was cut by 0 bases and J by 5 bases, with 13 bases left in between. The germline gives CDR1 MNHEY, CDR2 SVGEGT. The CDR3 totals 16 residues. The CDR3 DNA follows: TGTGCCAGCAGTTACTCAAATCAGGCGGGGACCGGGGAGCTGTTTTTT. This encodes CASSYSNQAGTGELFF.

The CDR3 loop is CASTGGGFGETQYF. The CDR3, as DNA: TGCGCCAGCACCGGAGGTGGGTTCGGAGAGACCCAGTACTTC. J is TRBJ2-5 and V is TRBV5-1; tentative D call: TRBD2 (5 bases). The CDR3 length is 14 residues. V was cut by 6 bases and J by 4 bases, with 16 bases left in between. The germline V gene has CDR1 SGHRS and CDR2 YFSETQ.

This clone was observed a single time. The V and J genes are TRBV11-3 and TRBJ2-1; 7 positions match TRBD2. Per the germline V gene, CDR1 is SGHNT and CDR2 is YENEEA. The V and J ends lost 4 bases and 6 bases, in that order; junction bases with no gene match: 9. This CDR3 region has 15 residues. The CDR3 region is CASSSGGSRGNEQFF. In nucleotides, the CDR3 is TGTGCCAGCAGCTCGGGAGGTAGCCGGGGCAATGAGCAGTTCTTC.

The chain employs TRBV5-6 and TRBJ1-2; the D gene is possibly TRBD1 (6 bases). The CDR3 is 14 residues long. The V gene lost 7 bases and the J gene lost 4 bases, with 17 bases spanning the gap. Germline assignment: CDR1 SGHDT and CDR2 YYEEEE. CDR3 nucleotides: TGTGCCAGCCGAACCCCCCAAGGGGGCTATGGCTACACCTTC. Encoded protein: CASRTPQGGYGYTF. Full variable domain (rest looked up from reference TRBV5-6 and TRBJ1-2): DAGVTQSPTHLIKTRGQQVTLRCSPKSGHDTVSWYQQALGQGPQFIFQYYEEEERQRGNFPDRFSGHQFPNYSSELNVNALLLGDSALYLCASRTPQGGYGYTFGSGTRLTVV.

The chain combines TRBV3-1 (or the pseudogene TRBV3-2) with TRBJ1-4; 9 bases map to TRBD1. The CDR3 length is 15 residues. The V segment lost 4 bases and the J segment 7 bases; nucleotides outside the gene matches: 7. Per germline, CDR1 LGHDT and CDR2 YNNKEL (reference sequence). The CDR3 DNA reads TGTGCCAGCAGCCCAGGGGGACAGGGCGGTGAAAAACTGTTTTTT. Amino acids: CASSPGGQGGEKLFF.

This chain uses TRBV5-5 with TRBJ1-3, with 7 positions matching TRBD1. Trimming cost V 0 bases and J 1 base; bases outside gene matches: 4. The germline V gene has CDR1 SGHKS and CDR2 YYEKEE (reference sequence). The length of the CDR3 is 16 residues. DNA for the CDR3: TGTGCCAGCAGCTTGGGACAGGGAAGATCTGGAAACACCATATATTTT. Translation gives CASSLGQGRSGNTIYF.

This chain uses TRBV9 with TRBJ2-3; 10 bases align to TRBD2. The CDR3 runs 16 residues. Per germline, CDR1 SGDLS and CDR2 YYNGEE. V shed 0 bases and J 3 bases; nucleotides not matched to a gene: 4. The CDR3, as DNA: TGTGCCAGCAGCGTAGGGATAGCGGGGGGAACAGATACGCAGTATTTT. Translated: CASSVGIAGGTDTQYF.

The genes are TRBV6-2 or TRBV6-3 and TRBJ1-5; D is undetermined. The CDR3 is 16 amino acids. V gave up 5 bases and J gave up 4 bases, with 18 bases separating them. Germline-derived CDR1 and CDR2 are MNHEY and SVGEGT. CDR3 amino acids: CASSISTGVRNQPQHF. The CDR3 nucleotides read TGTGCCAGCAGTATTTCTACCGGGGTTAGGAATCAGCCCCAGCATTTT.

The rearrangement uses TRBV21-1 and TRBJ1-5. TRBV21-1 counts as a pseudogene. The CDR3 has 20 residues. The CDR3 protein is CASSPRWGGILLYSNQPQHF. The CDR3 bases are TGTGCCAGCAGCCCCCGATGGGGGGGCATCCTTCTATATAGCAATCAGCCCCAGCATTTT.

The DNA of the CDR3 is TGTGCCAGCAGTACGGGGGAGCGCCGTGTGCGGGATACGCAGTATTTT. Protein sequence: CASSTGERRVRDTQYF. The rearrangement links TRBV7-3 to TRBJ2-3; D is possibly TRBD2 (6 bases). The V gene's germline CDR1 is SGHTA and CDR2 FQGTGA. The V end was cut by 6 bases, the J end by 6 bases, with 22 bases between. This CDR3 comprises 16 residues.

V usage is TRBV21-1 and J usage is TRBJ2-3; the D segment call TRBD1 is taken from the table without a DNA check. TRBV21-1 is deemed a pseudogene. This CDR3 is 12 amino acids long. CDR3 residues: CASSPPQDTQYF. Written as DNA, the CDR3 is TGTGCCAGCAGCCCCCCTCAGGATACGCAGTATTTT.

The chain carries TRBV5-1 and TRBJ1-1; tentatively, D is TRBD1 (5 bases). The CDR3 consists of 15 residues. V was cut by 0 bases and J by 5 bases, with 14 bases left in between. Germline V gives CDR1 SGHRS, CDR2 YFSETQ. Written as DNA, the CDR3 is TGCGCCAGCAGCTTGGTACAGGCCCTATCAACTGAAGCTTTCTTT. This codes for CASSLVQALSTEAFF.

The chain carries TRBV7-8 and TRBJ1-5; D is ambiguous. In germline, CDR1 is SGHVS, CDR2 FQNEAQ. V dropped 1 base and J dropped 6 bases, with 7 bases sitting between them. This CDR3 comprises 13 residues. For the CDR3, the DNA is TGTGCCAGCAGCTTAGGAGGTATTCAGCCCCAGCATTTT. Its protein product is CASSLGGIQPQHF.

The chain employs TRBV7-2 and TRBJ2-2, with D perhaps matching TRBD1 (6 bases). Trimming took off 4 bases at V and 7 bases at J, with 10 bases between the two ends. In germline, CDR1 is SGHTA, CDR2 FQGNSA. The CDR3 runs to 13 residues. The CDR3 region has the DNA TGTGCCAGCAGCTCGCAGGGGAACGGGGAGCTGTTTTTT. Translated: CASSSQGNGELFF.

V is TRBV27 and J is TRBJ1-2; the D gene is possibly TRBD1 (5 bases). Looked up from germline, CDR1 is MNHEY and CDR2 is SMNVEV (reference sequence). The CDR3 covers 13 residues. Trimming cost V 3 bases and J 7 bases, with 12 bases left between them. The CDR3 reads CASSFGASGGYTF. CDR3 coding DNA: TGTGCCAGCAGTTTTGGGGCTTCTGGTGGCTACACCTTC.

V and J are TRBV25-1 and TRBJ1-4; weak D call: TRBD1 (5 bases). Germline values: CDR1 MGHDK, CDR2 SYGVNS. With 3 bases removed from V and 0 bases from J, the gap between germline ends came to 11 bases. The CDR3 consists of 16 residues. The CDR3 bases are TGTGCCAGCAGTGAGACATTGACAGCAACTAATGAAAAACTGTTTTTT. It codes for CASSETLTATNEKLFF.

This clone came up once. The chain combines TRBV2 with TRBJ2-2; tentatively, D is TRBD2 (7 bases). V lost 6 bases and J 3 bases, leaving 14 bases between the germline ends. The CDR3 is made up of 15 amino acids. The V gene's germline CDR1 is SNHLY and CDR2 FYNNEI. The CDR3 is CASSLTGGYTGELFF. The CDR3 region has the DNA TGTGCCAGCAGCCTGACGGGGGGCTACACCGGGGAGCTGTTTTTT.

The genes are TRBV9 and TRBJ2-6; 7 positions match TRBD1. CDR3 size: 17 residues. V was pared by 0 bases and J by 0 bases, with 3 bases of the junction left unmatched. From germline, CDR1 is SGDLS and CDR2 YYNGEE. Written as DNA, the CDR3 is TGTGCCAGCAGCGTAGGACAGGGCCTCTCTGGGGCCAACGTCCTGACTTTC. This sequence encodes CASSVGQGLSGANVLTF.

This chain links TRBV28 with TRBJ2-7; tentative D call: TRBD2 (6 bases). V lost 0 bases, J lost 6 bases, and 18 bases lay in between. The germline gives CDR1 MDHEN, CDR2 SYDVKM. The CDR3 length is 16 residues. CDR3 loop: CASSLWRGAGPSEQYF. The CDR3 nucleotides read TGTGCCAGCAGTTTATGGCGGGGCGCAGGACCTTCCGAGCAGTACTTC.

V usage is TRBV6-5 and J usage is TRBJ1-1; 7 bases line up with TRBD1. This CDR3 is built from 15 residues. Germline CDR1 MNHEY, CDR2 SVGAGI. V lost 7 bases, J lost 0 bases, and 8 bases stayed unmatched. The CDR3 DNA sequence: TGTGCCAGCACCCGACAGGGCGCCATGAACACTGAAGCTTTCTTT. Its translation: CASTRQGAMNTEAFF.

The gene calls are TRBV28 and TRBJ1-1; no firm D call. The CDR3 spans 11 residues. V lost 6 bases to trimming and J lost 12 bases, with 14 bases between them. Germline assignment: CDR1 MDHEN and CDR2 SYDVKM. The CDR3 region has the DNA TGTGCCAGCAGGATGGACTGGGGAACTTTCTTT. Translation gives CASRMDWGTFF. The variable domain in full, completed from reference TRBV28 and TRBJ1-1, reads DVKVTQSSRYLVKRTGEKVFLECVQDMDHENMFWYRQDPGLGLRLIYFSYDVKMKEKGDIPEGYSVSREKKERFSLILESASTNQTSMYLCASRMDWGTFFGQGTRLTVV.

This clone was counted a single time. The V call is TRBV7-9, the J call TRBJ2-3; possible D gene TRBD2, 5 bases. V lost 4 bases to trimming and J lost 10 bases, with 12 bases between them. The CDR3 consists of 12 residues. Germline values: CDR1 SEHNR, CDR2 FQNEAQ (reference sequence). The CDR3 bases are TGTGCCAGCAGCTGGGGAGCAAGGGCGCAGTATTTT. As protein: CASSWGARAQYF.

V gene TRBV5-6 combines with J gene TRBJ1-5; TRBD1 might be the D (6 bases). This CDR3 contains 16 residues. CDR1 and CDR2 (germline): SGHDT, YYEEEE. Deletions cut 2 bases from V and 1 base from J, with 13 bases between. The CDR3 DNA reads as TGTGCCAGCAGCTTAAGGGGGACGACCAGCAATCAGCCCCAGCATTTT. Protein product: CASSLRGTTSNQPQHF.